These 17 T cell receptor beta chains were all obtained from the same sample, sequenced in a study of monozygotic twins with inflammatory bowel disease (dated by TCRdb to the late 2010s). Receptor libraries were prepared by 5' RACE. The sample was run on an Illumina HiSeq 2500. Reads reprocessed by TCRdb are summarized as one entry per CDR3 protein sequence, and DNA is absent. This sample's table has entries for 420,000 or so distinct CDR3 sequences. The ten top clones hold 2% to 3% of the sample. The sequencing sample was made of blood. The receptors shown here come from a human donor with ulcerative colitis or Crohn's disease, or a healthy co-twin of an affected twin (not recorded which).

The CDR3: CASSLQQAISGANVLTF. V is TRBV5-1 and J is TRBJ2-6; TCRdb gives TRBD1 as the D gene, but with no DNA this cannot be confirmed. The CDR3 totals 17 residues. CDR1 is SGHRS and CDR2 is YFSETQ in the germline V gene. The whole variable domain, remainder taken from reference TRBV5-1 and TRBJ2-6, is KAGVTQTPRYLIKTRGQQVTLSCSPISGHRSVSWYQQTPGQGLQFLFEYFSETQRNKGNFPGRFSGRQFSNSRSEMNVSTLELGDSALYLCASSLQQAISGANVLTFGAGSRLTVL.

The chain uses TRBV5-4 and TRBJ2-1; checking the TCRdb D call of TRBD1 is not possible without DNA. The CDR3 spans 14 residues. Germline-derived CDR1 and CDR2 are SGHNT and YYREEE (reference sequence). This CDR3 is CASSLPGGSGRQFF.

The chain links TRBV5-4 to TRBJ1-2; no DNA is available, so the TRBD1 call from TCRdb remains unchecked. Germline CDR1 is SGHNT and CDR2 is YYREEE (reference sequence). The CDR3 has 14 amino acids. This chain's CDR3 is CASSSGQGRDGYTF.

This rearrangement joins TRBV10-3 to TRBJ1-4; TCRdb designates TRBD1, a call that cannot be tested without DNA. This CDR3 has 15 residues. The germline gives CDR1 ENHRY, CDR2 SYGVKD. The CDR3 reads CAISPRRDSDEKLFF.

V gene TRBV5-1 combines with J gene TRBJ1-1. CDR3 length: 13 amino acids. The germline gives CDR1 SGHRS, CDR2 YFSETQ. CDR3 region: CASSPVTNTEAFF.

The chain joins TRBV12-3 or TRBV12-4 to TRBJ1-2. This CDR3 contains 14 residues. This CDR3 reads CASSLAHREGGYTF.

V is TRBV5-1 and J is TRBJ2-1. CDR1 is SGHRS and CDR2 is YFSETQ in the germline V gene. The CDR3 sequence is 15 residues long. CDR3 region: CASSLAVDSYNEQFF.

The rearrangement joins TRBV5-1 to TRBJ2-5; TCRdb's assignment of TRBD2 cannot be checked, as there is no DNA. This CDR3 contains 14 residues. Germline V CDR1 and CDR2: SGHRS, YFSETQ. The CDR3 loop reads CASSLGLPKETQYF. Full variable domain (remainder filled in from reference TRBV5-1 and TRBJ2-5): KAGVTQTPRYLIKTRGQQVTLSCSPISGHRSVSWYQQTPGQGLQFLFEYFSETQRNKGNFPGRFSGRQFSNSRSEMNVSTLELGDSALYLCASSLGLPKETQYFGPGTRLLVL.

The chain recombines TRBV7-3 with TRBJ2-1; there is no DNA to check the TCRdb D call of TRBD1. Germline-derived CDR1 and CDR2 are SGHTA and FQGTGA. This CDR3 spans 15 amino acids. Here the CDR3 reads CASSSGQGAHNEQFF.

This chain links TRBV28 with TRBJ2-7; TCRdb's D call of TRBD2 is untestable without DNA. The CDR3 is 14 amino acids. From germline, CDR1 is MDHEN and CDR2 SYDVKM. The chain's CDR3 is CASSLYRVADEQYF.

The chain has TRBV19 and TRBJ2-1. Germline lookup yields CDR1 LNHDA and CDR2 SQIVND (reference sequence). The CDR3 sequence is 15 residues long. This CDR3 reads CASSLRLGSYNEQFF.

The rearrangement joins TRBV12-3 or TRBV12-4 to TRBJ1-5; the D call from TCRdb, TRBD1, cannot be confirmed without DNA. CDR3 length equals 13 residues. The CDR3 spells CASRKDRGQPQHF.

J is TRBJ2-1 and V is TRBV11-2; the TCRdb call, TRBD1, lacks DNA for checking. The length of the CDR3 is 13 residues. The germline gives CDR1 SGHAT, CDR2 FQNNGV. This chain's CDR3 is CASSLDRVNEQFF.

The chain has TRBV28 and TRBJ2-5; the TRBD1 assignment by TCRdb is unverifiable without DNA. The length of the CDR3 is 13 residues. CDR1 is MDHEN, CDR2 SYDVKM, per germline. The CDR3 is CASEIVGEETQYF.

The chain combines TRBV18 with TRBJ2-2. The CDR3 has 14 amino acids. Germline CDR1 KGHSH, CDR2 LQKENI. This chain's CDR3 is CASSPASRTGELFF.

This chain joins TRBV14 and TRBJ2-1; TCRdb picks TRBD1, but there is no DNA to check that call. CDR3 size: 14 residues. Germline lookup yields CDR1 SGHDN and CDR2 FVKESK. The CDR3 protein is CASSQVRGVGEQFF. The full variable domain, its missing parts supplied by reference TRBV14 and TRBJ2-1, is EAGVTQFPSHSVIEKGQTVTLRCDPISGHDNLYWYRRVMGKEIKFLLHFVKESKQDESGMPNNRFLAERTGGTYSTLKVQPAELEDSGVYFCASSQVRGVGEQFFGPGTRLTVL.

This rearrangement joins TRBV7-2 to TRBJ2-7; the TCRdb call, TRBD1, lacks DNA for checking. This CDR3 has 16 amino acids. CDR1 is SGHTA, CDR2 FQGNSA, per germline. The CDR3 reads CASSRTHGGPYYEQYF.